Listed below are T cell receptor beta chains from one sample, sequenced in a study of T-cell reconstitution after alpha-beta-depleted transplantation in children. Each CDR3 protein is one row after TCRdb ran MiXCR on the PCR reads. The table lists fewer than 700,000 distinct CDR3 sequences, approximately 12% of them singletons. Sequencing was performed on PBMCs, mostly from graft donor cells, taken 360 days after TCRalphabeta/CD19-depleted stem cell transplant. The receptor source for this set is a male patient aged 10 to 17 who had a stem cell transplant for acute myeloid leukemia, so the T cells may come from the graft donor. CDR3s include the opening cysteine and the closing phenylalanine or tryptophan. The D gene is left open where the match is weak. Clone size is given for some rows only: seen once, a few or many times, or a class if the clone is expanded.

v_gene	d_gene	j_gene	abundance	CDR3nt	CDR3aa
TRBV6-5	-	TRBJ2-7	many	TGTGCCAGCAGTTACTCCGCGGAGCAGTACTTC	CASSYSAEQYF
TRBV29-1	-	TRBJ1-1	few	TGCAGCGTCCTCACCCAAACGACTGAAGCTTTCTTT	CSVLTQTTEAFF
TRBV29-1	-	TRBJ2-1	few	TGCAGCGCCGGCGTTAGTGAGCAGTTCTTC	CSAGVSEQFF
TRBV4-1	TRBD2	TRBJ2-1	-	TGCGCCAGCAGCCAAGTGCCGGGGGGACCCTACAATGAGCAGTTCTTC	CASSQVPGGPYNEQFF
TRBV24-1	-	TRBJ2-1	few	TGTGCCACCAGTGACCGTCGACTAGACTACCGCAATGAGCAGTTCTTC	CATSDRRLDYRNEQFF
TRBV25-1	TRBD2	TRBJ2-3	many	TGTGCCAGCAGGGCGCCCACTAGCGGGAGGCCAGATACGCAGTATTTT	CASRAPTSGRPDTQYF
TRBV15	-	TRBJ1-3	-	TGTGCCACCCTGAACCCGGGCCCGAGCTCTGGAAACACCATATATTTT	CATLNPGPSSGNTIYF
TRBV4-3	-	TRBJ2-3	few	TGCGCCAGCAGCCCGTCGGGAGTGCGCACAGATACGCAGTATTTT	CASSPSGVRTDTQYF
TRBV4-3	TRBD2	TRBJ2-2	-	TGCGCCAGCAGCCAAGACGGCCCACTAGCGGCGAACACCGGGGAGCTGTTTTTT	CASSQDGPLAANTGELFF
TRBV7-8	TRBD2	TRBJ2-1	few	TGTGCCAGCAGCTTAGGTAGGCGGGGGAGCTCCTACAATGAGCAGTTCTTC	CASSLGRRGSSYNEQFF
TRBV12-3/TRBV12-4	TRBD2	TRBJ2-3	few	TGTGCCAGTATAATGCTAGGGGCGGGAGGGCCATTCGCAGATACGCAGTATTTT	CASIMLGAGGPFADTQYF
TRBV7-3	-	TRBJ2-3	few	TGTGCCAGCAGCTTAAGGGCCCCCCCCACAGATACGCAGTATTTT	CASSLRAPPTDTQYF
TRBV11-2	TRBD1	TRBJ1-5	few	TGTGCCAGCAGCTTACATCAGGGGGGAAGCAATCAGCCCCAGCATTTT	CASSLHQGGSNQPQHF
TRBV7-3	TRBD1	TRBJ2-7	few	TGTGCCAGCAGCCAGGGGGTTATACCCTACGAGCAGTACTTC	CASSQGVIPYEQYF
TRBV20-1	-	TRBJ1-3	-	TGCAGTGCTAGAGGCCCGGCGGGCGGAAACACCATATATTTT	CSARGPAGGNTIYF
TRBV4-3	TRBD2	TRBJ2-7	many	TGCGCCAGCAGCCAATCAACTAGCGGGAGGGCCTCGTACTTC	CASSQSTSGRASYF
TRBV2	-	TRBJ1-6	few	TGTGCCAGCAGTGAATGGATACAGACGGCCAATTCACCCCTCCACTTT	CASSEWIQTANSPLHF
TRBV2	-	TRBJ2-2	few	TGTGCCAGCGATGTCGCCTGGGGCACCGGGGAGCTGTTTTTT	CASDVAWGTGELFF
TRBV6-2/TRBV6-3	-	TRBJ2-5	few	TGTGCCAGCAGTTACCCACCGCCTCTAGCGCTGATAGAGACCCAGTACTTC	CASSYPPPLALIETQYF
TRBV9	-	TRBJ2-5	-	TGTGCCAGCAGCGTACTACCCCAACCGAAGGAGACCCAGTACTTC	CASSVLPQPKETQYF
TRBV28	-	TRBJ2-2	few	TGTGCCAGCAGTTTAAGTCTAGCTGACACCGGGGAGCTGTTTTTT	CASSLSLADTGELFF
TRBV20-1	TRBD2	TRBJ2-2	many	TGCAGTGCAAAGGGACTAGCGGGTCCTTACACCGGGGAGCTGTTTTTT	CSAKGLAGPYTGELFF
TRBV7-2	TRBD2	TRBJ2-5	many	TGTGCCAGCAGCTTAGCCGGGACTAGAGTCGAAGAGACCCAGTACTTC	CASSLAGTRVEETQYF
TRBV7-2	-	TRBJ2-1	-	TGTGCCAGCAGCTTAGCCGCGAGAAGGCAGTTCTTC	CASSLAARRQFF
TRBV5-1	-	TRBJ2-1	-	TGCGCCAGCAGCTTTAAGAGCCCCCAAGGCAATGAGCAGTTCTTC	CASSFKSPQGNEQFF
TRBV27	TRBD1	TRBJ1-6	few	TGTGCCAGCAGTTTACGATCGCGGGACAGGGATCTGAATTCACCCCTCCACTTT	CASSLRSRDRDLNSPLHF
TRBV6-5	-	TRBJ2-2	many	TGTGCCAGCAACAGGGAGGCGAGAACCGGGGAGCTGTTTTTT	CASNREARTGELFF
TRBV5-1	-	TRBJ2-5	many	TGCGCCAGCAGACTAAGGATCCAAGAGACCCAGTACTTC	CASRLRIQETQYF
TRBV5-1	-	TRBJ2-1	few	TGCGCCAGCAGCTTGGGATATGGGGCAGGGGCCTACAATGAGCAGTTCTTC	CASSLGYGAGAYNEQFF
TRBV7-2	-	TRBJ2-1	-	TGTGCCAGCAGCTTAGAGTTGGGGTACAATGAGCAGTTCTTC	CASSLELGYNEQFF
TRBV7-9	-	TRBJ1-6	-	TGTGCCAGCAGCTCCGTAGGACCCCGCTTAGGTTCACCCCTCCACTTT	CASSSVGPRLGSPLHF
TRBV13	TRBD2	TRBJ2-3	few	TGTGCCAGCAGCCACCTCGGGACTAGCAACACAGATACGCAGTATTTT	CASSHLGTSNTDTQYF
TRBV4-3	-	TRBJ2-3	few	TGCGCCAGCAGCCAAGAAGGCCGCACCCCAGATACGCAGTATTTT	CASSQEGRTPDTQYF
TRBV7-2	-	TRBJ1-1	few	TGTGCCAGCAGCCGCCGAGGGGGAACTGAAGCTTTCTTT	CASSRRGGTEAFF
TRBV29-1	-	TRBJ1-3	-	TGCAGCGTTGGCTTTTCCCCCTCTGGAAACACCATATATTTT	CSVGFSPSGNTIYF
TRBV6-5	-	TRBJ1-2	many	TGTGCCAGCAGCAGGACGGTTAACTATGGCTACACCTTC	CASSRTVNYGYTF
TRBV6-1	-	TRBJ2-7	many	TGTGCCAGCAGTCCCGCTGCCGGCTTTTCCTACGAGCAGTACTTC	CASSPAAGFSYEQYF
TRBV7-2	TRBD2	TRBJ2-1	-	TGTGCCAGCAGCTACCCGACTAGCGGGCCCCACAATGAGCAGTTCTTC	CASSYPTSGPHNEQFF
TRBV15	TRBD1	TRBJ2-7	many	TGTGCCACCAGCCGGGACAGCTACTACGAGCAGTACTTC	CATSRDSYYEQYF